This entry is about one T cell receptor beta chain. Its specificity is unknown. The record originates from a study of T cell responses to AZD1222 COVID-19 vaccine. Study-level results: Regions 160-218 and 743-854 dominated among vaccine-associated CD4 TCRs spanning spike.

The method was immunoSEQ multiplex PCR; TCRdb's version includes in-frame clones alone and lacks a portion of them. The sample lists about 97,000 clones, 90% occurring once. This receptor was obtained from an adult in good health. Sample: peripheral blood, taken on day 0 of AZD1222 vaccination.

CDR3 bases: TGTGCCAGCAGTTACTCGAGGGGGGCTTACGAGCAGTACTTC. This codes for CASSYSRGAYEQYF. The chain recombines TRBV6-5 with TRBJ2-7; D may correspond to TRBD1 or TRBD2 (6 bases each). The CDR3 spans 14 residues. Germline V gives CDR1 MNHEY, CDR2 SVGAGI. Trimming cost V 0 bases and J 4 bases, with 10 bases left between them.